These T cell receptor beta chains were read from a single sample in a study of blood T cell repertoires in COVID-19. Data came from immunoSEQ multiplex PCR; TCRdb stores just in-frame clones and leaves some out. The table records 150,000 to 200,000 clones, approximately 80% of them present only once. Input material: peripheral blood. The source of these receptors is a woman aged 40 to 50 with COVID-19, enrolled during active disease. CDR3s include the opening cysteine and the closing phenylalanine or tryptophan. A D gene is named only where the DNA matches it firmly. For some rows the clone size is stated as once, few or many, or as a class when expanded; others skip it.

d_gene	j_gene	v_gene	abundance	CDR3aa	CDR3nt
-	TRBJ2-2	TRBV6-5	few	CASSSNTGELFF	TGTGCCAGCAGCTCGAACACCGGGGAGCTGTTTTTT
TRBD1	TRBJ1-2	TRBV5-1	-	CASSLGTGGAYGYTF	TGCGCCAGCAGCCTCGGGACAGGGGGCGCTTATGGCTACACCTTC
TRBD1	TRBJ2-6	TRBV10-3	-	CAISGLLTGVGAGANVLTF	TGTGCCATCAGTGGGCTCCTTACAGGGGTGGGAGCTGGGGCCAACGTCCTGACTTTC
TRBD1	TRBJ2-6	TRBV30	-	CAWRGGGQGYSGANVLTF	TGTGCCTGGAGGGGTGGGGGACAGGGCTATTCTGGGGCCAACGTCCTGACTTTC
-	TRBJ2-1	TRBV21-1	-	CASSTSGGASYNEQFF	TGTGCCAGCAGTACCTCAGGGGGCGCCTCTTACAATGAGCAGTTCTTC
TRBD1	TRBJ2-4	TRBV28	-	CASSSRRDRAYF	TGTGCCAGCAGTTCTAGGCGGGACAGGGCATACTTC
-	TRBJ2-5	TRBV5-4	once	CASSLEGGTQYF	TGTGCCAGCAGCTTAGAAGGGGGTACCCAGTACTTC
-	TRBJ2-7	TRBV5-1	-	CASSGMTYSLSEQYF	TGCGCCAGCAGCGGAATGACGTATAGCTTATCCGAGCAGTACTTC
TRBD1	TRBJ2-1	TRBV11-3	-	CASSSPRGQVGEQFF	TGTGCCAGCAGCTCTCCCAGAGGACAGGTGGGTGAGCAGTTCTTC
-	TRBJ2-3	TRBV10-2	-	CATQTYRVRGTDTQYF	TGCGCCACCCAAACATACAGGGTACGGGGCACAGATACGCAGTATTTT
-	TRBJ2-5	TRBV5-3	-	CARSLVVLSQETQYF	TGTGCCAGAAGCTTGGTTGTTCTCTCCCAAGAGACCCAGTACTTC
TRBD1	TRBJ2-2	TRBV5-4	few	CASSSLQGFGELFF	TGTGCCAGCAGTTCGTTACAGGGGTTCGGGGAGCTGTTTTTT
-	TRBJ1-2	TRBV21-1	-	CASSSRTGGLGYTF	TGTGCCAGCAGCTCCCGGACAGGGGGCTTAGGCTACACCTTC
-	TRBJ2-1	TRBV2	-	CAASSESSGFGQFF	TGTGCCGCCAGCAGTGAATCGTCCGGGTTTGGGCAGTTCTTC
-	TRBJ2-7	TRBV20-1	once	CSANIDYEQYF	TGCAGTGCTAATATAGACTACGAGCAGTACTTC
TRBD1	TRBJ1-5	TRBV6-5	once	CASSYVRGSNQPQHF	TGTGCCAGCAGTTACGTCAGGGGGAGCAATCAGCCCCAGCATTTT
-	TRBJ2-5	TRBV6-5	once	CASSYSSVQETQYF	TGTGCCAGCAGTTACTCGAGCGTCCAAGAGACCCAGTACTTC
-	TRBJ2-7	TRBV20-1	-	CSASSPGRSYEQYF	TGCAGTGCTAGTAGCCCGGGGAGGTCGTACGAGCAGTACTTC
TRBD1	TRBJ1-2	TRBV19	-	CASSSRTGRGYTF	TGTGCCAGTAGTTCGAGGACAGGAAGAGGCTACACCTTC
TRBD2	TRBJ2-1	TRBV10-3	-	CAISESGRGNEQFF	TGTGCCATCAGTGAAAGCGGGAGGGGGAATGAGCAGTTCTTC
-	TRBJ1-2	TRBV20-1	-	CSASRPGAVGGYTF	TGCAGTGCTAGTCGCCCAGGTGCTGTCGGTGGCTACACCTTC
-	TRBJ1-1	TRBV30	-	CAWSAGGGTEAFF	TGTGCCTGGAGTGCTGGGGGCGGCACTGAAGCTTTCTTT
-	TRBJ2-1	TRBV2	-	CASSEPSGYNEQFF	TGTGCCAGCAGTGAACCTTCGGGGTACAATGAGCAGTTCTTC
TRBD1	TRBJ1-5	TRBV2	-	CASRLTGAYSNQPQHF	TGTGCCAGCAGACTGACAGGGGCGTATAGCAATCAGCCCCAGCATTTT
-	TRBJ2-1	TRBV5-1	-	CASSLGQGSSYNEQFF	TGCGCCAGCAGCTTGGGCCAGGGCAGTTCCTACAATGAGCAGTTCTTC
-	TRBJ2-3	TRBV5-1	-	CASSLAADTQYF	TGCGCCAGCAGCTTAGCTGCAGATACGCAGTATTTT
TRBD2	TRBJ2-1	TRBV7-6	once	CASSPIGAGEGNEQFF	TGTGCCAGCAGCCCTATAGGAGCGGGAGAGGGCAATGAGCAGTTCTTC
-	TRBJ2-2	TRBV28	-	CASRSKSGETGELFF	TGTGCCAGCAGATCCAAATCGGGGGAAACCGGGGAGCTGTTTTTT
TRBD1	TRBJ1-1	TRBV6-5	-	CASSYSQGAGAFF	TGTGCCAGCAGTTACTCCCAGGGGGCTGGAGCTTTCTTT
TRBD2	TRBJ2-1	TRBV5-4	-	CASSRLAGAGFYNEQFF	TGTGCCAGCAGCCGCCTAGCGGGAGCGGGGTTTTACAATGAGCAGTTCTTC
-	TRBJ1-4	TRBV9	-	CASSVEIVPEKLFF	TGTGCCAGCAGCGTAGAGATAGTCCCCGAAAAACTGTTTTTT
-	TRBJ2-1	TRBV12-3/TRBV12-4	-	CASSSSTGEQFF	-
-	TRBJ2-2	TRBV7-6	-	CASGGAGELFF	TGTGCCAGCGGCGGGGCCGGGGAGCTGTTTTTT
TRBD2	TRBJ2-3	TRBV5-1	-	CASSNGQREGRGTQYF	TGCGCCAGCAGCAATGGCCAGCGGGAGGGCCGTGGTACGCAGTATTTT
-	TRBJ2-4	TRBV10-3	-	CAIRKVAENIQYF	TGTGCCATCAGAAAGGTAGCGGAAAACATTCAGTACTTC
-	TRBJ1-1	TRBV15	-	CATSGPGAEAFF	TGTGCCACCAGCGGCCCGGGTGCTGAAGCTTTCTTT
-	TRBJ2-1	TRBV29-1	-	CSVIPIRDEQFF	TGCAGCGTGATACCTATTCGTGATGAGCAGTTCTTC
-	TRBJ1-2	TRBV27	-	CASRTGNYGYTF	TGTGCCAGCAGGACAGGCAACTATGGCTACACCTTC
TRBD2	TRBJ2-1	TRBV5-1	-	CASEALAGANEQFF	TGCGCCAGCGAGGCACTAGCGGGAGCCAATGAGCAGTTCTTC
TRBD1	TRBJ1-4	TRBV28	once	CASSRAWTGMPGREKLFF	TGTGCCAGCAGTCGGGCCTGGACAGGAATGCCCGGGCGAGAAAAACTGTTTTTT
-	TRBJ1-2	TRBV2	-	CASRADRYGYTF	TGTGCCAGCAGAGCGGACAGATATGGCTACACCTTC
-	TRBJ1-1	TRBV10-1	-	CASSESGNTEAFF	TGCGCCAGCAGTGAGTCCGGTAACACTGAAGCTTTCTTT
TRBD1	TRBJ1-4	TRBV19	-	CASTTQGAGIEKLFF	TGTGCCAGTACTACTCAGGGGGCCGGGATTGAAAAACTGTTTTTT
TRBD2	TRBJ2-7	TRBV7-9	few	CASSSPGLAGGEQYF	TGTGCCAGCAGCTCCCCGGGACTAGCGGGAGGTGAGCAGTACTTC
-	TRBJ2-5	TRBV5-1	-	CASSLDSQETQYF	TGCGCCAGCAGCTTGGACTCCCAAGAGACCCAGTACTTC
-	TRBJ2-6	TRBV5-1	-	CASKAGAGANVLTF	TGCGCCAGCAAGGCAGGGGCTGGGGCCAACGTCCTGACTTTC
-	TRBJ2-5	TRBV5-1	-	CASSHNLHETQYF	TGCGCCAGCAGCCACAACCTCCATGAGACCCAGTACTTC
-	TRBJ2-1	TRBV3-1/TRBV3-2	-	CASSRNRERYNEQFF	TGTGCCAGCAGCCGAAACCGGGAAAGATACAATGAGCAGTTCTTC
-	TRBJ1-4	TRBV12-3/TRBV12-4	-	CASKWHYNEKLFF	TGTGCCAGCAAGTGGCACTATAATGAAAAACTGTTTTTT
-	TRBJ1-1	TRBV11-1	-	CASSKLMNTEAFF	TGTGCCAGCAGCAAATTAATGAACACTGAAGCTTTCTTT
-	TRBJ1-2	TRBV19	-	CASTTSLWTGTNYGYTF	TGTGCCAGTACCACATCTCTTTGGACGGGAACTAACTATGGCTACACCTTC
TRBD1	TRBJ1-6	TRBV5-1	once	CASSPRQGDSPLHF	TGCGCCAGCAGCCCTAGACAGGGAGATTCACCCCTCCACTTT